This T cell receptor beta chain was captured by sequencing in a study of blood T cells in healthy people across ages. This clonotype was picked up a small number of times. Its antigen is unknown. Donation came from healthy Caucasian individuals in Russia who were aged about 6 to 90. This CDR3 is built from 14 residues. Germline CDR1 and CDR2: SGHRS and YFSETQ. With V trimmed by 4 bases and J by 4 bases, 6 bases remained unmatched. A second about 7 to 11 cycle PCR used barcoded and J-beta primers. The authors tagged each cDNA molecule using a template-switch adaptor with 12 random nucleotides. TCRdb passed the 5' RACE reads through MiXCR, listing each CDR3 protein once. The sample consists of some 1.6 million distinct CDR3 sequences, about 35% of them appearing once. Findings and limits, study-wide: Reliance upon unsorted PBMCs precluded definitive naive versus antigen-experienced comparison.

The source of this sequence is a woman aged 30 to 39 in good health. The chain is built from TRBV5-1 and TRBJ2-3, with TRBD1 matching over 7 bases. Sequencing was performed on blood. The chain's CDR3 is CASSAGGPADTQYF. The CDR3 coding sequence is TGCGCCAGCAGCGCAGGGGGACCAGCAGATACGCAGTATTTT.